Detailed here is one TCR beta chain. The antigen this receptor binds is unknown. The input lacks base qualities; no much larger clone sits a single base away. Genomic DNA was isolated from the sorted cells so that the TCRbeta CDR3 region could be sequenced. The immunoSEQ Assay was used to sequence the TCRbeta CDR3 regions. TCRdb stores this immuneACCESS table with in-frame sequences only. Part of the clones is absent; in the studies checked, under half of the shortfall reflects unresolved V genes, and no reason is known for the rest. The sample table shows some 41,000 clones, and around 87% are seen once. The ten largest clones take up roughly 3.4% of the sample. Reading the germline V gene (reference sequence) gives CDR1 MNHNY and CDR2 SVGAGI. V gives up 7 bases and J gives up 6 bases, and the segment between their germline ends measures 13 bases. From its cysteine to its phenylalanine, the CDR3 spans 12 amino acids. Solely the CDR3 DNA is kept, with 36 bases framed from the first base.

This specimen belongs to a study of OX40 agonist ivuxolimab in advanced cancers. Background on the whole study: Ivuxolimab was an agonistic, fully human IgG2 monoclonal antibody directed against OX40 (CD134), a costimulatory receptor. Intravenous ivuxolimab was administered to patients every 2 weeks at six dose levels: 0.01, 0.1, 0.3, 1.5, 3 and 10 mg/kg. In the dose-escalation cohort, 82.7% of patients were male, and the mean age was around 60 years, with a range of about 20 to 90. Of the approximately 54 patients in dose escalation, around 19 had hepatocellular carcinoma, approximately 15 had melanoma, 9 had renal cell carcinoma and 9 had head and neck cancer. The paper describes the monotherapy dose-escalation part (N ≈ 50 patients) of the phase I trial of ivuxolimab. Three dose-escalation patients achieved partial responses, one with hepatocellular carcinoma and two with cutaneous melanoma. Patients were allowed to have had prior anti-PD-1, anti-PD-L1 or anti-CTLA-4 therapy, and around 43% of the dose-escalation patients had been treated with checkpoint inhibitors. Peripheral TCRbeta sequencing aimed to test whether ivuxolimab altered TCR sequence diversity and caused clonal T-cell expansion. General findings and caveats noted by the study authors: After ivuxolimab, more expanded clones were found on average in CD8+ T cells than in CD4+ T cells. Partial responders in the 0.1-3.0 mg/kg groups had among the lowest normalized peripheral clonal expansion, especially among CD8+ T cells. The antigen specificity of the peripheral T cells that underwent clonal expansion was not determined. Clonal expansion of both CD4+ and CD8+ blood T cells was observed from baseline to week 6 at doses 0.1 to 3.0 mg/kg. Low levels of normalized T-cell clonal expansion were also seen in some patients who did not respond.

The trial excluded patients who had a history of autoimmune disease or were on systemic immunosuppression. Peripheral blood for TCR sequencing was collected from all dose cohorts at baseline, on cycle 4 day 1, and on cycle 7 day 1. The samples were taken from a phase I, first-in-human, multicenter, open-label dose-escalation trial of ivuxolimab. Adults with locally advanced or metastatic head and neck squamous cell, hepatocellular, melanoma or renal cell carcinoma were enrolled in the trial. Before TCR sequencing, CD4+ T cells and CD8+ T cells were sorted from peripheral blood as separate populations.

This receptor was obtained from an adult with an advanced solid tumor such as melanoma, head and neck, liver or kidney cancer. The sample consisted of CD4+ or CD8+ T cells sorted from blood, taken in a trial of the OX40 agonist ivuxolimab. The rearranged segments are TRBV6-6 and TRBJ2-7; the D gene cannot be resolved reliably. The nucleotide sequence reads as follows: TGTGCCAGCAAAGCTGCGTTTGGCGAGCAGTACTTC. It specifies CASKAAFGEQYF.